This TCR beta chain was profiled in a study of T cell repertoires in cytomegalovirus infection. Study at large: Both CMV infection and a matching HLA type were indicated by public TCR beta signatures.

This clonotype was counted many times. What it binds is not known. From the reads, TCRdb called clonotypes with MiXCR, one entry per CDR3 protein. The table lists 90,000 to 130,000 distinct CDR3 sequences, about a tenth of them singletons. General observations from the study: What dominated the ex vivo response were HLA-C-restricted CMV-specific TCR beta clonotypes. Identification of carriers of CMV plus the relevant HLA was achieved through cumulative public TCR beta family frequency.

The sample comprised PBMCs, sequenced either directly or after in vitro stimulation (not recorded which). This TCR derives from a human donor in good health (CMV status not recorded). Some clones in this sample may be carry-over from other donors' samples.

CDR3 sequence reads: CASSLEQAVTEAFF. CDR3 DNA: TGTGCCAGCAGCTTAGAACAGGCGGTCACTGAAGCTTTCTTT. V gene TRBV7-2 combines with J gene TRBJ1-1; the D gene is possibly TRBD1 (5 bases). Germline CDR1 and CDR2: SGHTA and FQGNSA. V was pared by 1 base and J by 4 bases, with 10 bases between. The CDR3 spans 14 residues.